The 14 T cell receptor beta chains in this list originate from one sample, sequenced in a study of response to subunit inactivated influenza vaccine. In TCRdb, the RT-PCR reads were re-called with MiXCR into one record per CDR3 protein. The sample lists roughly 500,000 distinct CDR3 sequences, under 30% occurring once. The same sample was also used in a study of T cells expressing NK-cell markers. That work adds: Scientists made TCR beta cDNA using 5'RACE template switching with UMIs.

The material sequenced was CD4+ T cells sorted from PBMCs, taken about 12 days after vaccination. Receptors were obtained from a man in his forties or fifties who received an inactivated influenza vaccine.

This clonotype showed up just a few times. The chain recombines TRBV4-3 with TRBJ2-4; D may match TRBD1 or TRBD2 (5 bases each). The CDR3 has 15 amino acids. Germline values: CDR1 LGHNA, CDR2 YSLEER. Trimming took off 0 bases at V and 10 bases at J, with 16 bases between the two ends. The CDR3 is CASSQEAWGPYIQYF. The DNA for the CDR3 is TGCGCCAGCAGCCAAGAAGCTTGGGGACCGTATATTCAGTACTTC.

V gene TRBV28 combines with J gene TRBJ2-1, with a possible D match to TRBD1 (5 bases). Germline V gene lookup returns CDR1 MDHEN and CDR2 SYDVKM. This CDR3 contains 15 residues. Trimming removed 2 bases from V and 7 bases from J, with 15 bases in between. CDR3 sequence (DNA): TGTGCCAGCAGTTTAGGGTCCCTGGGGCATAATGAGCAGTTCTTC. Its translation: CASSLGSLGHNEQFF.

This clonotype was detected a few times. The chain employs TRBV7-2 and TRBJ2-7, with TRBD2 matching over 7 bases. The length of the CDR3 is 14 residues. Germline CDR1 reads SGHTA; CDR2 reads FQGNSA. Trimming cost V 5 bases and J 4 bases; bases outside gene matches: 8. This chain's CDR3 is CASSRRGEVYEQYF. CDR3 DNA sequence: TGTGCCAGCAGCCGCCGGGGGGAGGTATACGAGCAGTACTTC.

The CDR3 nucleotides are TGTGCCAGCAGCGTCGGACTAGATCGGGGGAATGAGCAGTTCTTC. Translating it yields CASSVGLDRGNEQFF. The V call is TRBV9, the J call TRBJ2-1; 7 bases fit TRBD2. Trimming took 2 bases from V and 7 from J; bases not matched to a gene: 9. The CDR3 has 15 amino acids. Germline lookup yields CDR1 SGDLS and CDR2 YYNGEE.

This clonotype was seen more than once but under ten times. The J gene is TRBJ2-1, the V gene TRBV5-1, with D possibly called TRBD1 or TRBD2 (5 bases each). The length of the CDR3 is 15 residues. V lost 4 bases to trimming and J lost 5 bases, with 16 bases between them. CDR1 and CDR2 (germline): SGHRS, YFSETQ. The CDR3 DNA is TGCGCCAGCAGCAACCAGGGACGCCCACACAATGAGCAGTTCTTC. Amino acid sequence: CASSNQGRPHNEQFF.

The chain recombines TRBV6-5 with TRBJ2-2; 8 bases are shared with TRBD1. The ends lost 0 bases at V and 4 bases at J; junction bases unmatched: 13. Germline CDR1 and CDR2: MNHEY and SVGAGI. CDR3 length: 19 residues. The CDR3 sequence: CASSYSSRGRASSTGELFF. CDR3 coding DNA: TGTGCCAGCAGTTACTCGAGCAGGGGGCGTGCTTCTAGCACCGGGGAGCTGTTTTTT.

This clonotype was picked up a small number of times. The DNA of the CDR3 is TGTGCCAGCACCCAACGGGACACCGGGGAGCTGTTTTTT. Translating it yields CASTQRDTGELFF. The chain uses TRBV7-9 and TRBJ2-2; D unresolved. In germline, CDR1 is SEHNR, CDR2 FQNEAQ (reference sequence). The CDR3 runs to 13 residues. Trimming removed 7 bases from V and 3 bases from J, with 9 bases in between.

The sample holds a few counts of this clonotype. The chain combines TRBV12-3 or TRBV12-4 with TRBJ1-2; D uncertain. The CDR3 is made up of 15 amino acids. Trimming removed 4 bases from V and 1 base from J, with 13 bases in between. The CDR3 region is CASSSRQISNYGYTF. The CDR3 DNA follows: TGTGCCAGCAGTTCGCGGCAGATAAGTAACTATGGCTACACCTTC.

The chain carries TRBV7-3 and TRBJ2-5; TRBD1 or TRBD2 may be the D gene (6 bases each). Per the germline V gene, CDR1 is SGHTA and CDR2 is FQGTGA. The CDR3 runs 14 residues. Trimming took 1 base from V and 5 from J, leaving 11 bases between them. The CDR3 loop is CASSLMGGLETQYF. In DNA, the CDR3 is TGTGCCAGCAGCTTAATGGGGGGCTTGGAGACCCAGTACTTC. Full variable domain (outside the CDR3, taken from reference TRBV7-3 and TRBJ2-5): GAGVSQTPSNKVTEKGKYVELRCDPISGHTALYWYRQSLGQGPEFLIYFQGTGAADDSGLPNDRFFAVRPEGSVSTLKIQRTERGDSAVYLCASSLMGGLETQYFGPGTRLLVL.

This clonotype showed up just a few times. The chain links TRBV5-6 to TRBJ2-7; D is perhaps TRBD1 (6 bases). The CDR3 length is 16 residues. The ends were cut back, 0 bases at V and 2 bases at J, with 15 bases in the middle. The germline V gene encodes CDR1 SGHDT and CDR2 YYEEEE. The CDR3 spells CASSLVGGGPTYEQYF. The CDR3 bases are TGTGCCAGCAGCTTGGTAGGGGGTGGACCCACCTACGAGCAGTACTTC.

This clonotype showed up just a few times. At one end, the junction sequence differs from germline, possibly due to a read error. The chain combines TRBV6-2 or TRBV6-3 with TRBJ2-5, with D possibly called TRBD1 or TRBD2 (5 bases each). The CDR3 is 12 amino acids. Per germline, CDR1 MNHEY and CDR2 SVGEGT. The CDR3, as DNA: TGTGCCAGCAGTGAGGGACCGACGACCCCGTACTTC. Its translation: CASSEGPTTPYF.

V is TRBV20-1 and J is TRBJ2-7; the D gene could be TRBD1 or TRBD2 (5 bases each). This CDR3 comprises 14 residues. Germline CDR1 and CDR2: DFQATT and SNEGSKA (reference sequence). Trimming took off 3 bases at V and 5 bases at J, with 17 bases between the two ends. CDR3 nucleotides: TGCAGTGCTAGCGGGACCGTAGTTCGGGACGAGCAGTACTTC. It encodes CSASGTVVRDEQYF.

CDR3 bases: TGTGCCAGTAGTACCCGGACAGGGGGCGACTCTGGGGCCAACGTCCTGACTTTC. Translating it yields CASSTRTGGDSGANVLTF. The chain carries TRBV19 and TRBJ2-6; TRBD1 matches at 11 bases. CDR3 length equals 18 residues. Losses at the gene ends were 4 bases for V and 0 bases for J; bases not matched to a gene: 5. Germline V lookup: CDR1 LNHDA, CDR2 SQIVND (reference sequence).

Many counts were recorded for this clonotype. The chain uses TRBV5-4 and TRBJ2-5, with unresolved D. The germline V and J ends were trimmed by 4 bases and 5 bases, with 18 bases remaining between them. The CDR3 extends over 15 amino acids. CDR1 is SGHNT, CDR2 YYREEE, per germline (reference sequence). Written as DNA, the CDR3 is TGTGCCAGCAGCGCGCCGGGCGGCCGTTATGAGACCCAGTACTTC. Translating it yields CASSAPGGRYETQYF.